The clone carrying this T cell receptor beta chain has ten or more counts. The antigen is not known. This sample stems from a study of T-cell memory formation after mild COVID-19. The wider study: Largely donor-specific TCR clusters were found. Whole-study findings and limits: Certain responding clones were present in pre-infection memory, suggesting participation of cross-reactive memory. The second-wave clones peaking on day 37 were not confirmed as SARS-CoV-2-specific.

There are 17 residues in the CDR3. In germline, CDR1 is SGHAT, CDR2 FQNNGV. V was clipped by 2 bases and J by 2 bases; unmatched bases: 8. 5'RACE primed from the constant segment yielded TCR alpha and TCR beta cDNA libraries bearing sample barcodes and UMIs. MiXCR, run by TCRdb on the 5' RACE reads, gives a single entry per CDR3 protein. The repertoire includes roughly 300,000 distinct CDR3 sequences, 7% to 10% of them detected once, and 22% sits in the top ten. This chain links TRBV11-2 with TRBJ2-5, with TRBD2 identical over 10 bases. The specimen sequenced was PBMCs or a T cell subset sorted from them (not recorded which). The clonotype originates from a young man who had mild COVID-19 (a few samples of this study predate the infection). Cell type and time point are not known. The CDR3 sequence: CASSLIPSGGSQETQYF. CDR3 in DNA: TGTGCCAGCAGCTTAATCCCTAGCGGGGGCTCACAAGAGACCCAGTACTTC.